Presented here are 15 T cell receptor beta chains from one specimen sequenced in a study of T cells after yellow fever vaccination. TCRdb independently ran MiXCR on the 5' RACE reads; one entry per CDR3 protein. The profile covers hundreds of thousands of distinct CDR3 sequences, with around a fifth appearing a single time and about 15% taken by the ten largest. The sample consisted of PBMCs, taken roughly 20 days after the first yellow fever vaccination. All receptors derive from a young man who received the YFV17D yellow fever vaccine.

This clonotype came up a few times. The V call is TRBV12-3 or TRBV12-4, the J call TRBJ1-5, with no clear D. Between the trimmed V and J ends, which lost 4 bases and 4 bases, there was a span of 17 bases. This CDR3 comprises 16 residues. The CDR3 here is CASSSFLRIGNQPQHF. The CDR3 nucleotides are TGTGCCAGCAGTTCCTTCTTGAGGATAGGGAATCAGCCCCAGCATTTT.

The chain combines TRBV12-3 or TRBV12-4 with TRBJ2-2, with D perhaps assigned TRBD1 or TRBD2 (5 bases each). The CDR3 covers 15 residues. With 8 bases removed from V and 4 bases from J, the gap between germline ends came to 17 bases. The CDR3 bases are TGTGCCAGCGGGTCTCGGCCAGGGAGCACCGGGGAGCTGTTTTTT. Protein: CASGSRPGSTGELFF.

This clonotype was detected only a few times. The rearrangement uses TRBV6-2 or TRBV6-3 and TRBJ2-3; D is unclear. The ends were cut back, 5 bases at V and 2 bases at J, with 14 bases in the middle. The germline CDR1 and CDR2 sequences are MNHEY and SVGEGT. This CDR3 region has 15 residues. CDR3: CASSALTPDTDTQYF. CDR3 DNA: TGTGCCAGCAGTGCCCTGACACCAGACACAGATACGCAGTATTTT.

CDR3 in DNA: TGTGCCAGCAGCTTAGCGGATGGGGTTGCGCAGTACTTC. This codes for CASSLADGVAQYF. The V and J genes are TRBV7-2 and TRBJ2-7; D call uncertain. The CDR3 totals 13 residues. V was pared by 0 bases and J by 9 bases, with 12 bases between. Germline CDR1 SGHTA, CDR2 FQGNSA.

This clonotype was counted between two and nine times. This chain uses TRBV5-1 with TRBJ2-5; D is ambiguous. Germline V gene sequence: CDR1 SGHRS, CDR2 YFSETQ. The CDR3 has 14 amino acids. The ends were cut back, 4 bases at V and 5 bases at J, with 15 bases in the middle. CDR3 residues: CASSQHDPAETQYF. The CDR3 coding sequence is TGCGCCAGCAGCCAGCACGACCCGGCGGAGACCCAGTACTTC.

The chain uses TRBV7-2 and TRBJ2-2; a possible D gene is TRBD2 (6 bases). The germline V gene encodes CDR1 SGHTA and CDR2 FQGNSA. V was trimmed by 5 bases and J by 10 bases, leaving 26 bases between them. The CDR3 has 17 residues. The CDR3 DNA is TGTGCCAGCAGCCTGGACTGGCGGTTGGGGGGAAGGGAGGAGCTGTTTTTT. This encodes CASSLDWRLGGREELFF.

This clonotype was found many times. This sequence joins TRBV5-4 and TRBJ1-1; D is unresolved. The germline CDR1 and CDR2 sequences are SGHNT and YYREEE (reference sequence). Trimming shortened V by 4 bases and J by 5 bases, and 15 bases separated the two germline ends. The CDR3 runs to 14 residues. CDR3 residues: CASSRASDYTEAFF. DNA for the CDR3: TGTGCCAGCAGCCGAGCGTCGGATTATACTGAAGCTTTCTTT. Full variable domain (rest looked up from reference TRBV5-4 and TRBJ1-1): ETGVTQSPTHLIKTRGQQVTLRCSSQSGHNTVSWYQQALGQGPQFIFQYYREEENGRGNFPPRFSGLQFPNYSSELNVNALELDDSALYLCASSRASDYTEAFFGQGTRLTVV.

The chain combines TRBV5-1 with TRBJ2-2; perhaps D is TRBD1 or TRBD2 (7 bases each). The V end lost 6 bases, the J end lost 6 bases, and 21 bases lay between the germline ends. The CDR3 is 16 amino acids. Germline assignment: CDR1 SGHRS and CDR2 YFSETQ. For the CDR3, the DNA is TGCGCCAGCACCGAAGGGACAGTGGGGAGGGCCGGGGAGCTGTTTTTT. This sequence encodes CASTEGTVGRAGELFF. Full variable domain (missing parts from reference TRBV5-1 and TRBJ2-2): KAGVTQTPRYLIKTRGQQVTLSCSPISGHRSVSWYQQTPGQGLQFLFEYFSETQRNKGNFPGRFSGRQFSNSRSEMNVSTLELGDSALYLCASTEGTVGRAGELFFGEGSRLTVL.

The chain couples TRBV20-1 to TRBJ2-5; 7 nucleotides line up with TRBD2. V gave up 6 bases and J gave up 4 bases; unmatched junction bases: 11. The CDR3 runs 14 residues. CDR1 is DFQATT and CDR2 is SNEGSKA in the germline V gene (reference sequence). The CDR3 region has the DNA TGCAGTGCCCGATCGGGGGGAGCGGGAGAGACCCAGTACTTC. Encoded protein: CSARSGGAGETQYF.

This clonotype was detected a few times. The J gene is TRBJ2-7, the V gene TRBV4-3; the match to TRBD2 covers 8 bases. CDR1 LGHNA and CDR2 YSLEER come from the germline V gene. This CDR3 region has 15 residues. After removal of 1 base from V and 3 bases from J, the junction contained 5 bases not matched to a gene. The CDR3 reads CASSQATSGGYEQYF. CDR3 DNA sequence: TGCGCCAGCAGCCAAGCCACTAGCGGAGGCTACGAGCAGTACTTC.

The J gene is TRBJ2-3, the V gene TRBV5-4; D is undetermined. The CDR3 covers 14 residues. V was pared by 4 bases and J by 0 bases, with 9 bases between. Germline V gene sequence: CDR1 SGHNT, CDR2 YYREEE (reference sequence). Written as DNA, the CDR3 is TGTGCCAGCAGCGGTAGCTCTAGCACAGATACGCAGTATTTT. It specifies CASSGSSSTDTQYF. Full variable domain (outside the CDR3, taken from reference TRBV5-4 and TRBJ2-3): ETGVTQSPTHLIKTRGQQVTLRCSSQSGHNTVSWYQQALGQGPQFIFQYYREEENGRGNFPPRFSGLQFPNYSSELNVNALELDDSALYLCASSGSSSTDTQYFGPGTRLTVL.

This clonotype was seen only a few times. V usage is TRBV7-2 and J usage is TRBJ1-5; a possible D gene is TRBD1 (5 bases). The V gene lost 5 bases and the J gene lost 4 bases, with 9 bases spanning the gap. Germline V lookup: CDR1 SGHTA, CDR2 FQGNSA. The CDR3 consists of 13 residues. CDR3 sequence reads: CASSPRQNQPQHF. The CDR3 DNA is TGTGCCAGCAGCCCCCGACAGAATCAGCCCCAGCATTTT.

This chain links TRBV10-3 with TRBJ2-3; D perhaps matches TRBD2 (6 bases). V was trimmed by 10 bases and J by 6 bases, leaving 14 bases between them. This CDR3 contains 12 residues. The V gene's germline CDR1 is ENHRY and CDR2 SYGVKD. CDR3 residues: CATYRRGDTQYF. The CDR3 coding sequence is TGTGCCACCTACAGACGGGGGGATACGCAGTATTTT.

This clonotype was found a few times. The J gene is TRBJ2-3, the V gene TRBV20-1; 16 bases map to TRBD2. Per the germline V gene, CDR1 is DFQATT and CDR2 is SNEGSKA (reference sequence). V lost 6 bases to trimming and J lost 5 bases; unmatched junction nucleotides: 14. The CDR3 extends over 18 amino acids. The CDR3 sequence is CSAGPGLAGGPVRDTQYF. The CDR3 bases are TGCAGTGCCGGCCCGGGACTAGCGGGGGGGCCGGTTCGAGATACGCAGTATTTT.

This chain connects TRBV3-1 to TRBJ1-1; D remains unclear. The V gene lost 0 bases and the J gene lost 1 base, with 6 bases spanning the gap. The CDR3 runs 14 residues. CDR1 LGHDT and CDR2 YNNKEL come from the germline V gene (reference sequence). The CDR3, as DNA: TGTGCCAGCAGCCAAGAAATAGGGAACACTGAAGCTTTCTTT. This translates into CASSQEIGNTEAFF.